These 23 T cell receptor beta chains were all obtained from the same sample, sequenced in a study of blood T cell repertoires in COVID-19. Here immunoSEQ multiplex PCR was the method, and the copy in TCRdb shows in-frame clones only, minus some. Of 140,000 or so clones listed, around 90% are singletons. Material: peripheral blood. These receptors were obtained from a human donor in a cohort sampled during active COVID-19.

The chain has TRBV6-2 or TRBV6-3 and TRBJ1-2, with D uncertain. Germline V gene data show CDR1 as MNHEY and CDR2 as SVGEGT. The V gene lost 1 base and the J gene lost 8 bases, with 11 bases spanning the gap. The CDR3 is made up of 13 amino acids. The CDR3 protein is CASSYLSLEGYTF. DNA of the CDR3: TGTGCCAGCAGTTACTTGTCCCTGGAGGGCTACACCTTC.

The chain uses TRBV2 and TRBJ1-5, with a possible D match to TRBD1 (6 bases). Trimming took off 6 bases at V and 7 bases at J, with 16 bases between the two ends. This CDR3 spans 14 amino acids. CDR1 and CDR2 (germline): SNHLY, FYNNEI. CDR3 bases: TGTGCCAGCAGCTTTACAGGGTCGGGGCAGCCCCAGCATTTT. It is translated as CASSFTGSGQPQHF.

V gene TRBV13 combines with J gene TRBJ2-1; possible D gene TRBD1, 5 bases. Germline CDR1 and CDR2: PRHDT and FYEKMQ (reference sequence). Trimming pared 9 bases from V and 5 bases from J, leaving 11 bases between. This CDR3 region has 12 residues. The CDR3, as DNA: TGTGCCAGTGCCCCCAGGGACAATGAGCAGTTCTTC. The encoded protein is CASAPRDNEQFF. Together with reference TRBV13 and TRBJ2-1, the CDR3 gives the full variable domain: AAGVIQSPRHLIKEKRETATLKCYPIPRHDTVYWYQQGPGQDPQFLISFYEKMQSDKGSIPDRFSAQQFSDYHSELNMSSLELGDSALYFCASAPRDNEQFFGPGTRLTVL.

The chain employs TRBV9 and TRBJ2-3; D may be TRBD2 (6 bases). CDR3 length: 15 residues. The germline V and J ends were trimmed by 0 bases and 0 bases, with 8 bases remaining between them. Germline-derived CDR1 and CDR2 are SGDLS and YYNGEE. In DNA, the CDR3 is TGTGCCAGCAGCGTAGTTGGGACTAGCACAGATACGCAGTATTTT. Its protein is CASSVVGTSTDTQYF.

The CDR3 DNA reads as TGTGCCAGCAGCCCAAGCGGGGACACTGAAGCTTTCTTT. Its translation: CASSPSGDTEAFF. V is TRBV11-2 and J is TRBJ1-1, with D hard to call. CDR3 length equals 13 residues. The V and J ends lost 5 bases and 3 bases respectively, with 10 bases between them. The germline V gene has CDR1 SGHAT and CDR2 FQNNGV.

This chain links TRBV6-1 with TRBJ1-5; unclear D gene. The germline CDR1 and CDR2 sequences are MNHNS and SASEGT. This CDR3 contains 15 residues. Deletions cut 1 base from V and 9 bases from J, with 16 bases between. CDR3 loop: CASSEGSPGLGPQHF. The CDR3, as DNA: TGTGCCAGCAGTGAAGGTTCCCCAGGCCTGGGGCCCCAGCATTTT.

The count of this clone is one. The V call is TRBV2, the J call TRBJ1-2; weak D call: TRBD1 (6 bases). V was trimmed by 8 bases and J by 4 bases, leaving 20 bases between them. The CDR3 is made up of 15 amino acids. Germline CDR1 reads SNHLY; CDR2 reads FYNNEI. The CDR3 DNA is TGTGCCAGCCACGACAGGCTGGGTTTGGGCTATGGCTACACCTTC. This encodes CASHDRLGLGYGYTF. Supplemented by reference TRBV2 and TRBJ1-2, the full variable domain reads EPEVTQTPSHQVTQMGQEVILRCVPISNHLYFYWYRQILGQKVEFLVSFYNNEISEKSEIFDDQFSVERPDGSNFTLKIRSTKLEDSAMYFCASHDRLGLGYGYTFGSGTRLTVV.

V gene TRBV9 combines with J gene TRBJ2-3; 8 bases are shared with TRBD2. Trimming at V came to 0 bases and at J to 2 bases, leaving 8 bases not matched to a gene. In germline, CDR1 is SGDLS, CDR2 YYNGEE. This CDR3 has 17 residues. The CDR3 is CASSVVGGGGHTDTQYF. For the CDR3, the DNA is TGTGCCAGCAGCGTAGTAGGAGGCGGGGGGCACACAGATACGCAGTATTTT.

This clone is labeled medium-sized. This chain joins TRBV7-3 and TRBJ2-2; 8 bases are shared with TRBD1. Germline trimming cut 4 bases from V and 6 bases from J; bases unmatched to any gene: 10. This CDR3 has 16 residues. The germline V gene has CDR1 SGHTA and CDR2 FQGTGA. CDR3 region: CASSSPGGPTPGELFF. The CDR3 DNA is TGTGCCAGCAGCTCGCCAGGGGGCCCGACCCCCGGGGAGCTGTTTTTT.

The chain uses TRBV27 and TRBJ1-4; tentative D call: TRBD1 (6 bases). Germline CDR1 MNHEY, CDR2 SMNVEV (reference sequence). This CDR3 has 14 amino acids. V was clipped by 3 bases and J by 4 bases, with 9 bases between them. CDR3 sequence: CASSFVDSNEKLFF. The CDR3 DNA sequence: TGTGCCAGCAGTTTTGTGGACAGTAATGAAAAACTGTTTTTT.

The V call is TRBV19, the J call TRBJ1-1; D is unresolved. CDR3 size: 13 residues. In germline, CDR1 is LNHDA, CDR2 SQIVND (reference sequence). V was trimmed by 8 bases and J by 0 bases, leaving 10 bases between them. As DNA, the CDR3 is TGTGCCAGTCGTCGAGCCATGAACACTGAAGCTTTCTTT. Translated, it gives CASRRAMNTEAFF.

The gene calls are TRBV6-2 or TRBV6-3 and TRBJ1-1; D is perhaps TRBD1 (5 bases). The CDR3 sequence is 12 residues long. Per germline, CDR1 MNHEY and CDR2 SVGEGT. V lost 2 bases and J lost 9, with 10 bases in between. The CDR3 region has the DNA TGTGCCAGCAGTTACGGGGGGGATAAAGCTTTCTTT. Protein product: CASSYGGDKAFF.

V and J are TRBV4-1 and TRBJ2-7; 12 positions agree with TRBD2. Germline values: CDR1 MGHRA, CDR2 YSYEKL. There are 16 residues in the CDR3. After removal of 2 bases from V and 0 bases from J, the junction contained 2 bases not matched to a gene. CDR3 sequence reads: CASSQLAGGFSYEQYF. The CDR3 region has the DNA TGCGCCAGCAGCCAACTAGCGGGGGGGTTCTCCTACGAGCAGTACTTC.

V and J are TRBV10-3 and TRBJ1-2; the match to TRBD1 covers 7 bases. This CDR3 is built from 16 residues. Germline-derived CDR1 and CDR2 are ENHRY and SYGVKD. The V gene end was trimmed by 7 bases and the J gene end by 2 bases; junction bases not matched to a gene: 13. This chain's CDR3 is CAIMDRPTGSNYGYTF. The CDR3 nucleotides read TGTGCCATCATGGACAGGCCTACGGGGTCCAACTATGGCTACACCTTC.

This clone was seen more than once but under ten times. The DNA for the CDR3 is TGTGCCAGCATGGCCGGGACAGGGAGAGCTCAGCCCCAGCATTTT. This sequence encodes CASMAGTGRAQPQHF. The chain combines TRBV2 with TRBJ1-5; TRBD1 matches at 9 bases. The V gene's germline CDR1 is SNHLY and CDR2 FYNNEI. The CDR3 extends over 15 amino acids. Trimming took 7 bases from V and 6 from J; bases not matched to a gene: 10.

The CDR3 region is CASSPRRTRTDTQYF. The CDR3 DNA reads as TGTGCCAGCAGCCCCCGGAGGACGCGGACAGATACGCAGTATTTT. The chain recombines TRBV7-8 with TRBJ2-3; a possible D gene is TRBD2 (5 bases). CDR1 is SGHVS and CDR2 is FQNEAQ in the germline V gene. V was pared by 5 bases and J by 3 bases, with 15 bases between. The CDR3 is 15 amino acids.

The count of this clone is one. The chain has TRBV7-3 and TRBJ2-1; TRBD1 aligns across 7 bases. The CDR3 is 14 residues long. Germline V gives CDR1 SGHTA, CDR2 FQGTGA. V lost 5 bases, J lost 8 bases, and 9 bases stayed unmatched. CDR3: CASSPDRAGDEQFF. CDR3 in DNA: TGTGCCAGCAGCCCTGACAGGGCCGGGGATGAGCAGTTCTTC.

CDR3 in amino acids: CASSPAGGPYEQYF. The CDR3 coding sequence is TGTGCCAGCAGCCCCGCGGGGGGCCCCTACGAGCAGTACTTC. The genes are TRBV7-9 and TRBJ2-7; 8 bases line up with TRBD2. The CDR3 is 14 residues long. The V gene end was trimmed by 5 bases and the J gene end by 2 bases; junction bases not matched to a gene: 5. CDR1 is SEHNR and CDR2 is FQNEAQ in the germline V gene (reference sequence).

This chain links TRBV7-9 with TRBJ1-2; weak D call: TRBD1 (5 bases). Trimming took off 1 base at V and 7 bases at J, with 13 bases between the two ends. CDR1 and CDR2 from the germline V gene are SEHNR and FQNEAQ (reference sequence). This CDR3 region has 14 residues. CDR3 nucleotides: TGTGCCAGCAGCTTAGGCGGGGCCGGGAGTGGCTACACCTTC. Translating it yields CASSLGGAGSGYTF.

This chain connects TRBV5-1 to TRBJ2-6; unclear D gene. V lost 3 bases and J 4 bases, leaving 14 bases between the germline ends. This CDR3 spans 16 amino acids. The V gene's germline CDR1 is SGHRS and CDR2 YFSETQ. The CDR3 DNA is TGCGCCAGCAGCTGGTCCCCGCAGAGGGGGGCCAACGTCCTGACTTTC. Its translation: CASSWSPQRGANVLTF. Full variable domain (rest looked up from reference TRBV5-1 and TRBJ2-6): KAGVTQTPRYLIKTRGQQVTLSCSPISGHRSVSWYQQTPGQGLQFLFEYFSETQRNKGNFPGRFSGRQFSNSRSEMNVSTLELGDSALYLCASSWSPQRGANVLTFGAGSRLTVL.

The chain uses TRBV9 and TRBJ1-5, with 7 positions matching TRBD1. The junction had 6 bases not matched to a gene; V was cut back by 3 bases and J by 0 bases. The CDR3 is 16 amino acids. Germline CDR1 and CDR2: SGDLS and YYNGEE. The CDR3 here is CASSEGAGYSNQPQHF. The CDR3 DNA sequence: TGTGCCAGCAGCGAGGGGGCTGGATATAGCAATCAGCCCCAGCATTTT. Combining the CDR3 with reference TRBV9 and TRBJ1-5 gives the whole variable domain DSGVTQTPKHLITATGQRVTLRCSPRSGDLSVYWYQQSLDQGLQFLIQYYNGEERAKGNILERFSAQQFPDLHSELNLSSLELGDSALYFCASSEGAGYSNQPQHFGDGTRLSIL.

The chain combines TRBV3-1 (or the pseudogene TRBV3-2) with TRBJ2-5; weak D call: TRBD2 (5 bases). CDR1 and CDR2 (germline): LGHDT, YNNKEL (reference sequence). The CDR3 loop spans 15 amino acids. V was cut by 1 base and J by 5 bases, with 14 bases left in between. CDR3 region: CASSQGSLVWETQYF. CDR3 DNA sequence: TGTGCCAGCAGCCAAGGCTCACTAGTGTGGGAGACCCAGTACTTC.

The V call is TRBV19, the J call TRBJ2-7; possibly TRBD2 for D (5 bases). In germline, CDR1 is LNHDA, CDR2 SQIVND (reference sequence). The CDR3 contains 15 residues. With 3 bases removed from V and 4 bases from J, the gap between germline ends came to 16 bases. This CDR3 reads CASSMSRTGIYEQYF. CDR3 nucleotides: TGTGCCAGTAGTATGTCTAGGACGGGAATATACGAGCAGTACTTC.